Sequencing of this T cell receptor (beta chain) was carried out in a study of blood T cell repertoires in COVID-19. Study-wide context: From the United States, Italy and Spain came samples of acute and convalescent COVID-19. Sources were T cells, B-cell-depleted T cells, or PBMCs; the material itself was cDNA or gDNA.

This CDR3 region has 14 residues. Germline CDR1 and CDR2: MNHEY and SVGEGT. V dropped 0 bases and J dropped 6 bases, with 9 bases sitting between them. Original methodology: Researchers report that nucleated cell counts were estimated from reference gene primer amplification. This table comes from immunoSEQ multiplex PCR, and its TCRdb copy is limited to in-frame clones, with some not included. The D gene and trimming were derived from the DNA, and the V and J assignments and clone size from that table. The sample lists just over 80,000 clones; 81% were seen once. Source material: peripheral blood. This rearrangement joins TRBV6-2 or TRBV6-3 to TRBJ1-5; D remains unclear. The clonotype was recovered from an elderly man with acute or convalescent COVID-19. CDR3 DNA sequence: TGTGCCAGCAGTTACTCGATGCTAAGTCAGCCCCAGCATTTT. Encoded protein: CASSYSMLSQPQHF.